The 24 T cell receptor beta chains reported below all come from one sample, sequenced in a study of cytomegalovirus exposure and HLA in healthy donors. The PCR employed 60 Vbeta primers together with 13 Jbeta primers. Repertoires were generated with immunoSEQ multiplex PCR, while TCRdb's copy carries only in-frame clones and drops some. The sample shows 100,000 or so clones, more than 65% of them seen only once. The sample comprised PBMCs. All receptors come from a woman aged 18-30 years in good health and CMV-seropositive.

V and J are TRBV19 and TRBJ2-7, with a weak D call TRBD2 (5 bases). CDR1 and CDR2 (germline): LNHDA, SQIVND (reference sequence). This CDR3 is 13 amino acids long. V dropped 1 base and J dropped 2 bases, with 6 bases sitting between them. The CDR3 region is CASSIGEPYEQYF. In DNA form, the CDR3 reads TGTGCCAGTAGTATAGGGGAGCCCTACGAGCAGTACTTC.

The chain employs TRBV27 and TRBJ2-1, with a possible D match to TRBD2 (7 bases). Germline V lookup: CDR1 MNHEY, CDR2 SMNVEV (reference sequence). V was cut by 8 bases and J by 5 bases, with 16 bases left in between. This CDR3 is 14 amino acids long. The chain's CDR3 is CASQGWGGNNEQFF. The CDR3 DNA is TGTGCCAGCCAGGGGTGGGGGGGAAACAATGAGCAGTTCTTC.

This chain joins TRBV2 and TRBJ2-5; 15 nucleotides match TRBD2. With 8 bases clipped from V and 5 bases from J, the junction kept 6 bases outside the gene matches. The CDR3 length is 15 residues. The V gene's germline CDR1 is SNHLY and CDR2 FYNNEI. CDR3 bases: TGTGCCAGCGGAAAAGGACTAGCGGGGGGGGAGACCCAGTACTTC. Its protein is CASGKGLAGGETQYF.

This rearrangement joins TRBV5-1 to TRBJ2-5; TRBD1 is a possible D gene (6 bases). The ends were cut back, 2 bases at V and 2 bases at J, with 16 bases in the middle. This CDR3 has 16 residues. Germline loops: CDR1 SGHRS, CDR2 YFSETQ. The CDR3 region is CASSFGHATGQETQYF. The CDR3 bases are TGCGCCAGCAGCTTCGGTCATGCGACAGGTCAAGAGACCCAGTACTTC.

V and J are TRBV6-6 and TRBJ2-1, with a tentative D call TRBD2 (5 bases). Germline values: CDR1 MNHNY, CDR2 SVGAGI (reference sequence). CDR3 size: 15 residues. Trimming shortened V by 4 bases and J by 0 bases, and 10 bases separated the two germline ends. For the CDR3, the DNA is TGTGCCAGCAGTTTCGGGATCAGCTCCTACAATGAGCAGTTCTTC. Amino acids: CASSFGISSYNEQFF.

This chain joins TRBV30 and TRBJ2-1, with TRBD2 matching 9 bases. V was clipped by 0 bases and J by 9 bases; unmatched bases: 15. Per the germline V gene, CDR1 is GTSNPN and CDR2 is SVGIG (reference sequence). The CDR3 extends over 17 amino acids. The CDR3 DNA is TGTGCCTGGAGTGTAGTGGGACTAGCCTTACCGGGGGGTGAGCAGTTCTTC. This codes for CAWSVVGLALPGGEQFF.

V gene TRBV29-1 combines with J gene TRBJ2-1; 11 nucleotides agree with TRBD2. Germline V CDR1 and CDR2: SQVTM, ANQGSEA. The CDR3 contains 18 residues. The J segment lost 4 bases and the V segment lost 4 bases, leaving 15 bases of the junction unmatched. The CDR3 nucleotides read TGCAGCGTTGGAGCGTTGGCTAGCGGGAGGCCTCTTTACAATGAGCAGTTCTTC. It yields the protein CSVGALASGRPLYNEQFF.

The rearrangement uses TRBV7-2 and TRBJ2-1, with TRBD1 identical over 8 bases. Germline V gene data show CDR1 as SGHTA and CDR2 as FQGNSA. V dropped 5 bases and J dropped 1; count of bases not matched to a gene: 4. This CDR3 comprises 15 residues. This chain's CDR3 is CASSLRDRSYNEQFF. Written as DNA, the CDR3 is TGTGCCAGCAGCCTCCGGGACAGGTCCTACAATGAGCAGTTCTTC.

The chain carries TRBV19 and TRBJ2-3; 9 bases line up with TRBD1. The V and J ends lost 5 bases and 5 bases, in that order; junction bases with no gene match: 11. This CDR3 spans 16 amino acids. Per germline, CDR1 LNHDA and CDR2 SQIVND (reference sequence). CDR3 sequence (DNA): TGTGCCAGTAGTGCAACAGGGGGCGCTGGAGGAGATACGCAGTATTTT. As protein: CASSATGGAGGDTQYF.

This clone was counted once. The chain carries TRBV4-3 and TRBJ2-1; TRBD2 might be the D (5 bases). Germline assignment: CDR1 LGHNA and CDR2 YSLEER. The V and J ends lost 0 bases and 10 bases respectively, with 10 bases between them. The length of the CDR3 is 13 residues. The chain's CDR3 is CASSQDSGKEQFF. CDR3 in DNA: TGCGCCAGCAGCCAAGATTCGGGAAAGGAGCAGTTCTTC.

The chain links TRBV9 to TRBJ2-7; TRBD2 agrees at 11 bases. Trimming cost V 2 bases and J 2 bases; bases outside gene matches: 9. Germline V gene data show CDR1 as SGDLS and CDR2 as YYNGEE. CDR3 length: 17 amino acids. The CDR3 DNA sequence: TGTGCCAGCAGCGTCGACCCGACTAGCGGGGTGACCTACGAGCAGTACTTC. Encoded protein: CASSVDPTSGVTYEQYF.

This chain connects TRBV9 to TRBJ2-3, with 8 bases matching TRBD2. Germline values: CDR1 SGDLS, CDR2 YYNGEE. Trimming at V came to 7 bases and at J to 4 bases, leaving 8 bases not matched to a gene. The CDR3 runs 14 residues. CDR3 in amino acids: CASSAGAFSDTQYF. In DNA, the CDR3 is TGTGCCAGCTCAGCGGGAGCTTTCTCAGATACGCAGTATTTT.

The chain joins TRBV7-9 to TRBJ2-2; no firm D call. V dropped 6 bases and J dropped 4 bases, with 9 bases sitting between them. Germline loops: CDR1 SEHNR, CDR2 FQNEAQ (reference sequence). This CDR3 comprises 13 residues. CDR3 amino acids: CASRPTVTGELFF. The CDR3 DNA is TGTGCCAGCAGGCCCACAGTCACCGGGGAGCTGTTTTTT.

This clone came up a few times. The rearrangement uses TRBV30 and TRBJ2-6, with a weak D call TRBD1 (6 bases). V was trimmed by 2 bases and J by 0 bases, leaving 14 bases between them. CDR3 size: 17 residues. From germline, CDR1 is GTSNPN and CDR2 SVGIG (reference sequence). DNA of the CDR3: TGTGCCTGGAGTTTACCGGGACAATTCTCTGGGGCCAACGTCCTGACTTTC. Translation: CAWSLPGQFSGANVLTF.

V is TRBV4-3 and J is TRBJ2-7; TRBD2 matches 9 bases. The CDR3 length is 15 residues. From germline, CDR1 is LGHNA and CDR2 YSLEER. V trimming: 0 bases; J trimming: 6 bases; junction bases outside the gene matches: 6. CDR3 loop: CASSQDRLAGSEQYF. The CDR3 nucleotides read TGCGCCAGCAGCCAAGATAGGCTAGCGGGATCCGAGCAGTACTTC.

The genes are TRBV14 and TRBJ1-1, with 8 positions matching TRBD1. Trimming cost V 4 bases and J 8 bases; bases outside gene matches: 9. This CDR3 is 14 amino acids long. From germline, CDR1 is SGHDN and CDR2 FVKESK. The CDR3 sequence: CASSRQGSPPEAFF. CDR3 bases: TGTGCCAGCAGCCGACAGGGGAGCCCGCCCGAAGCTTTCTTT.

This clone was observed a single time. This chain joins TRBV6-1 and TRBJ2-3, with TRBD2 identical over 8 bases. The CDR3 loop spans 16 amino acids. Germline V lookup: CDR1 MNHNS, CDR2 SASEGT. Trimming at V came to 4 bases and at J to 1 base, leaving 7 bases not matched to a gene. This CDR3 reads CASSGGPGGGTDTQYF. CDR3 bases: TGTGCCAGCAGTGGGGGCCCCGGGGGGGGCACAGATACGCAGTATTTT.

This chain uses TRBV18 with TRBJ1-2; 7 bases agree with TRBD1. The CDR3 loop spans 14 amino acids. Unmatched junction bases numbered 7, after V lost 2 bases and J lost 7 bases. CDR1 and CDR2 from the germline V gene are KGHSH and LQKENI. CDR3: CASSPITGDSGYTF. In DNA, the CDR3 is TGTGCCAGCTCACCAATAACAGGGGACTCTGGCTACACCTTC.

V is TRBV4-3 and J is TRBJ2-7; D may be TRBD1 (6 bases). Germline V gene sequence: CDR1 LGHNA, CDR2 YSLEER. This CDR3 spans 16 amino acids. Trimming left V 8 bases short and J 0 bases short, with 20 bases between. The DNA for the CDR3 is TGCGCCAGCGGGTCACGAGGGGGTACGAGCTCCTACGAGCAGTACTTC. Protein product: CASGSRGGTSSYEQYF.

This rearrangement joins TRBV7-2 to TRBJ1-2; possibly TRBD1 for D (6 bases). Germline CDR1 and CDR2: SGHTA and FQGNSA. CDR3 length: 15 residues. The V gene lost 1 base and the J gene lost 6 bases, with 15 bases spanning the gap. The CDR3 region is CASSLVGGAWDGYTF. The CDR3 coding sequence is TGTGCCAGCAGCTTAGTAGGGGGGGCCTGGGATGGCTACACCTTC.

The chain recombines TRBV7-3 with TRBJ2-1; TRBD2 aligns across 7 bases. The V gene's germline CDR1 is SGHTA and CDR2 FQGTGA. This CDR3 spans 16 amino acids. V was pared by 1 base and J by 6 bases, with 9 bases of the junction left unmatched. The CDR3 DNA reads TGTGCCAGCAGCTTAATGACGGGGGGAGTTCCCAATGAGCAGTTCTTC. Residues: CASSLMTGGVPNEQFF.

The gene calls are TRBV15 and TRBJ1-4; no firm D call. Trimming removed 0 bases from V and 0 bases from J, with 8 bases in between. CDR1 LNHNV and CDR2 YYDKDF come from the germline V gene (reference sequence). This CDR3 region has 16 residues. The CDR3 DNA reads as TGTGCCACCAGCAGAGATACGGTAGCAACTAATGAAAAACTGTTTTTT. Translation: CATSRDTVATNEKLFF. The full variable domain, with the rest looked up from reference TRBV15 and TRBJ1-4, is DAMVIQNPRYQVTQFGKPVTLSCSQTLNHNVMYWYQQKSSQAPKLLFHYYDKDFNNEADTPDNFQSRRPNTSFCFLDIRSPGLGDTAMYLCATSRDTVATNEKLFFGSGTQLSVL.

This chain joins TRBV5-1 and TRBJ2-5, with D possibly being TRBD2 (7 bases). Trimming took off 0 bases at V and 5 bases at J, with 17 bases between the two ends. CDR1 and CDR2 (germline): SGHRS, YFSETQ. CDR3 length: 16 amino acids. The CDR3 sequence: CASSLAGRGGEETQYF. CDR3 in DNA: TGCGCCAGCAGCTTGGCCGGCAGGGGAGGGGAGGAGACCCAGTACTTC.

The CDR3: CASSQGTDYSYEQYF. The CDR3 coding sequence is TGTGCCAGCAGCCAAGGTACTGATTACTCCTACGAGCAGTACTTC. The chain employs TRBV14 and TRBJ2-7; no reliable D call. The CDR3 is 15 amino acids. V lost 1 base, J lost 0 bases, and 10 bases lay in between. Per germline, CDR1 SGHDN and CDR2 FVKESK. Looking up the rest from reference TRBV14 and TRBJ2-7 gives the full variable domain: EAGVTQFPSHSVIEKGQTVTLRCDPISGHDNLYWYRRVMGKEIKFLLHFVKESKQDESGMPNNRFLAERTGGTYSTLKVQPAELEDSGVYFCASSQGTDYSYEQYFGPGTRLTVT.